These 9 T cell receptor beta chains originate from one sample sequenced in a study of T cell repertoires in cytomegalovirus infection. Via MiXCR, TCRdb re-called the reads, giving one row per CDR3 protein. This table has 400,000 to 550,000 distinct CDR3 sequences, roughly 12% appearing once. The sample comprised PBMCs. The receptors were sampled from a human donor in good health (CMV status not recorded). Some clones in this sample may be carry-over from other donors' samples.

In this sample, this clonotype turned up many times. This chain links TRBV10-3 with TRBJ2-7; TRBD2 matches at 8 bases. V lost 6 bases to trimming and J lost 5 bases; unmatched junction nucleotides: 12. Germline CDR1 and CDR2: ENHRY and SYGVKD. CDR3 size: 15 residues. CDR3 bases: TGTGCCATCAGAAATGGGCGGGAGGCAGGCGACGAGCAGTACTTC. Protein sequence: CAIRNGREAGDEQYF.

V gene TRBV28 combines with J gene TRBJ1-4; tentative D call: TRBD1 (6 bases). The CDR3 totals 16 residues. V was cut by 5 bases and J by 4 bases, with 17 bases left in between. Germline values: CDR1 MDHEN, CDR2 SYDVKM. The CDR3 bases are TGTGCCAGCAGTCCTAAGACGGGACAACATAATGAAAAACTGTTTTTT. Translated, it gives CASSPKTGQHNEKLFF.

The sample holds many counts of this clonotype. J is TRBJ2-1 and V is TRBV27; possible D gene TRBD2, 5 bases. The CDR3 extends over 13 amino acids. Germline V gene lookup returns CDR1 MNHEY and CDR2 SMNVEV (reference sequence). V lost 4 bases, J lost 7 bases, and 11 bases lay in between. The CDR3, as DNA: TGTGCCAGCAGTTCGGGATTGGGGAATGAGCAGTTCTTC. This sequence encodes CASSSGLGNEQFF.

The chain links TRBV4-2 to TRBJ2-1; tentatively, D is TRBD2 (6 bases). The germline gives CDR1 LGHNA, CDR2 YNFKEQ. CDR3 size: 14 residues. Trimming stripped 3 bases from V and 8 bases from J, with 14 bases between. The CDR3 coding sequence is TGTGCCAGCAGCCAGGGGAGACTAGATGATGAGCAGTTCTTC. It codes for CASSQGRLDDEQFF.

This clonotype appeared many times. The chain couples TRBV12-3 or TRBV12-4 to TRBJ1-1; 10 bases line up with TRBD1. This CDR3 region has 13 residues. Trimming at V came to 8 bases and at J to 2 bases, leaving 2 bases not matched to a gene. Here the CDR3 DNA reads TGTGCCAGCTTGACAGGGGGCAACACTGAAGCTTTCTTT. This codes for CASLTGGNTEAFF.

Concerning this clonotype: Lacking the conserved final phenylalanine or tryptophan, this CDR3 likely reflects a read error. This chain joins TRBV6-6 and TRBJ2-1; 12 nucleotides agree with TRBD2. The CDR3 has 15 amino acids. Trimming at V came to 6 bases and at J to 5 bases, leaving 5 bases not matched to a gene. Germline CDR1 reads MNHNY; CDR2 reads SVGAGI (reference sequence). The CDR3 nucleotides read TGTGCCAGCAGGATAAGGACTAGCGGGAACAATGAGCAGTTCATC. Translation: CASRIRTSGNNEQFI.

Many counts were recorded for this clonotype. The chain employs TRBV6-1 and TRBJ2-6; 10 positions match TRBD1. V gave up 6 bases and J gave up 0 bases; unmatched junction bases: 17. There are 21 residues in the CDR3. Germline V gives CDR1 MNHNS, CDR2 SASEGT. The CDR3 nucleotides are TGTGCCAGCAGCTTACACGCCGGGACAGGGGCCTTACTCTCTGGGGCCAACGTCCTGACTTTC. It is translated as CASSLHAGTGALLSGANVLTF.

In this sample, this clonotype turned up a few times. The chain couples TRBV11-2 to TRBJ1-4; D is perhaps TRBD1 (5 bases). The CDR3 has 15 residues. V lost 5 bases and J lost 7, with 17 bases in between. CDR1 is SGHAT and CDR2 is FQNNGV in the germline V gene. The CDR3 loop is CASSDTGGRGEKLFF. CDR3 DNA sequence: TGTGCCAGCAGCGATACGGGGGGGAGAGGTGAAAAACTGTTTTTT.

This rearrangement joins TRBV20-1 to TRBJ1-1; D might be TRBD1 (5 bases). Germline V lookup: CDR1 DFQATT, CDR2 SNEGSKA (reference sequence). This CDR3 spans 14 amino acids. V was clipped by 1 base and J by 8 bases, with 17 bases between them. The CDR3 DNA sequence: TGCAGTGCTAGAGGCTCCCTGGGGGGGGAGGAAGCTTTCTTT. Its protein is CSARGSLGGEEAFF.